A selection of T cell receptor beta chains follows, all from one sample in a study of long-term antiretroviral therapy in people with HIV. Data came from immunoSEQ multiplex PCR; TCRdb stores just in-frame clones and leaves some out. In the table there are 16,000 or so clones, more than 75% of which are singletons. The specimen comprised unsorted PBMCs, sampled 0.7 years before starting antiretroviral therapy. These TCRs come from a man aged 50 to 60 with HIV. Each CDR3 is given with its conserved first and last residue. D genes are given only for firm matches. The size entry is marked missing in some rows and otherwise reads once, few, many or a size class.

d_call | j_call | cdr3_length | clone_size | v_call | cdr3_nt | cdr3_aa
NA | TRBJ2-7 | 14 | NA | TRBV29-1 | TGCAGCGTTCTAAAGGGGAGTGGATTCTACGAGCAGTACTTC | CSVLKGSGFYEQYF
TRBD1 | TRBJ1-2 | 14 | NA | TRBV7-8 | TGTGCCAGCAGTACAGGGGGGTCTAGTTATGGCTACACCTTC | CASSTGGSSYGYTF
TRBD2 | TRBJ2-7 | 15 | NA | TRBV2 | TGTGCCAGCAGTGACGCTAGCGGGAGCTCCTACGAGCAGTACTTC | CASSDASGSSYEQYF
NA | TRBJ2-1 | 14 | NA | TRBV12-5 | TGTGCTAGTGGTTTATGGGCGACGGCTAGTGAGCAGTTCTTC | CASGLWATASEQFF
NA | TRBJ1-2 | 18 | NA | TRBV9 | TGTGCCAGCAGCGCCGCCCCGGGGGTGGCTCACGGGGGCTATGGCTACACCTTC | CASSAAPGVAHGGYGYTF
NA | TRBJ2-3 | 17 | NA | TRBV4-2 | TGTGCCAGCAGCCACCCCGTGGAGGATAGCGGAGATGATACGCAGTATTTT | CASSHPVEDSGDDTQYF
NA | TRBJ2-2 | 15 | NA | TRBV11-2 | TGTGCCAGCAGCCCGTCAGGGCCCCACACCGGGGAGCTGTTTTTT | CASSPSGPHTGELFF
NA | TRBJ2-7 | 16 | NA | TRBV5-1 | TGCGCCAGCAGCTTGGGCTCCGGGACCTACTCCTACGAGCAGTACTTC | CASSLGSGTYSYEQYF
TRBD2 | TRBJ2-1 | 14 | NA | TRBV5-4 | TGTGCCAGCAGCTGGGGACTAGTAGCTAATGAGCAGTTCTTC | CASSWGLVANEQFF
TRBD2 | TRBJ2-5 | 17 | NA | TRBV29-1 | TGCAGCGTCGGGGGACTAGCGGGGGGCCCGGGCGGGGAGACCCAGTACTTC | CSVGGLAGGPGGETQYF
TRBD1 | TRBJ1-5 | 17 | NA | TRBV18 | TGTGCCAGCTCACCAAACAGAGGGGACAGGGGGACCCAGCCCCAGCATTTT | CASSPNRGDRGTQPQHF
NA | TRBJ1-5 | 12 | NA | TRBV5-6 | TGTGCCAGCAGCCTCGTAGACCAGCCCCAGCATTTT | CASSLVDQPQHF
TRBD1 | TRBJ2-7 | 15 | NA | TRBV28 | TGTGCCAGCAGTAACCTAGGACAGGATGACTACGAGCAGTACTTC | CASSNLGQDDYEQYF
TRBD1 | TRBJ2-7 | 13 | few | TRBV28 | TGTGCCGGCGCCGGGACAGACTCCTACGAGCAGTACTTC | CAGAGTDSYEQYF
NA | TRBJ2-1 | 15 | NA | TRBV7-9 | TGTGCCAGCATGTCTGTGGGGGCAGGCGGCAATGAGCAGTTCTTC | CASMSVGAGGNEQFF
NA | TRBJ2-5 | 14 | once | TRBV11-2 | TGTGCCAGCAGCAGACTCCAGACACAAGAGACCCAGTACTTC | CASSRLQTQETQYF
TRBD1 | TRBJ2-5 | 15 | NA | TRBV7-3 | TGTGCCAGCAGCATTGGGGACAGGGACCAAGAGACCCAGTACTTC | CASSIGDRDQETQYF
NA | TRBJ2-7 | 12 | NA | TRBV19 | TGTGCCAGTAGTAATGGACCCTACGAGCAGTACTTC | CASSNGPYEQYF
TRBD2 | TRBJ2-1 | 15 | NA | TRBV6-6 | TGTGCCAGCAGTTACCCGGTGGCTAGCGGGTTAAGCCTGTTCTTC | CASSYPVASGLSLFF
TRBD1 | TRBJ1-1 | 15 | NA | TRBV5-4 | TGTGCCAGCAGCACAGACGGGACAGGGAACACTGAAGCTTTCTTT | CASSTDGTGNTEAFF
NA | TRBJ2-6 | 17 | NA | TRBV7-9 | TGTGCCAGCAGGCCTTTTCCGGGCAGCTCTGGGGCCAACGTCCTGACTTTC | CASRPFPGSSGANVLTF
NA | TRBJ2-2 | 13 | NA | TRBV29-1 | TGCAGCGTTCTGAATGCGAACACCGGGGAGCTGTTTTTT | CSVLNANTGELFF
NA | TRBJ2-7 | 13 | NA | TRBV9 | TGTGCCAGCAAGGGCCCGGAGGGACACGAGCAGTACTTC | CASKGPEGHEQYF
TRBD2 | TRBJ2-3 | 16 | NA | TRBV10-3 | TGTGCCATCAGTGAGGGGGCTAGCGGGTTCACAGATACGCAGTATTTT | CAISEGASGFTDTQYF
TRBD2 | TRBJ2-3 | 17 | NA | TRBV7-8 | TGTGCCAGCAGCCACCACTCCCCGGGACTAGCGGGAGATACGCAGTATTTT | CASSHHSPGLAGDTQYF
TRBD1 | TRBJ1-1 | 13 | NA | TRBV30 | TGTGCCTGGGGGACAGGAGTATACACTGAAGCTTTCTTT | CAWGTGVYTEAFF
TRBD1 | TRBJ2-2 | 15 | NA | TRBV7-2 | TGTGCCAGCAGTTGGACAGGGGGGAACACCGGGGAGCTGTTTTTT | CASSWTGGNTGELFF
NA | TRBJ2-7 | 16 | NA | TRBV10-3 | TGTGCCATCAGTGAGTACGGTCAGGAAGGCTCCTACGAGCAGTACTTC | CAISEYGQEGSYEQYF
NA | TRBJ2-1 | 15 | NA | TRBV7-9 | TGTGCCAGCAGCTTTAGGACAAAATCCTACAATGAGCAGTTCTTC | CASSFRTKSYNEQFF
NA | TRBJ1-5 | 16 | NA | TRBV25-1 | TGTGCCAGCAGTGAATCGTCTTTCGCGGGCAATCAGCCCCAGCATTTT | CASSESSFAGNQPQHF
TRBD2 | TRBJ2-7 | 15 | few | TRBV19 | TGTGCCAGTAGATCCCGGACTAGCGGTTCCTACGAGCAGTACTTC | CASRSRTSGSYEQYF